Listed below are T cell receptor beta chains from one sample, sequenced in a study of blood T cell repertoires in COVID-19. Using immunoSEQ multiplex PCR, the repertoire was profiled, and TCRdb retains in-frame clones only, with some absent. Among around 170,000 clones, 65% to 90% were seen once, and the ten largest hold about 9.7%. Input material: peripheral blood. The receptors come from a man aged 45-65 years with active or convalescent COVID-19. CDR3s include the opening cysteine and the closing phenylalanine or tryptophan. A D gene is named only where the DNA matches it firmly. The size entry is marked missing in some rows and otherwise reads once, few, many or a size class.

clone size: -; D gene: TRBD2; J gene: TRBJ2-5; V gene: TRBV6-4; CDR3 protein: CASSESSGRSETQYF; CDR3 DNA: TGTGCCAGCAGTGAGTCCAGCGGGAGGTCGGAGACCCAGTACTTC
clone size: -; D gene: TRBD2; J gene: TRBJ2-3; V gene: TRBV5-1; CDR3 protein: CASSLVLGLAGSTDTQYF; CDR3 DNA: TGCGCCAGCAGCTTGGTTCTGGGACTAGCGGGGAGCACAGATACGCAGTATTTT
clone size: -; D gene: -; J gene: TRBJ1-3; V gene: TRBV19; CDR3 protein: CASSIGVGGNTIYF; CDR3 DNA: TGTGCCAGTAGTATAGGAGTCGGTGGAAACACCATATATTTT
clone size: -; D gene: TRBD2; J gene: TRBJ2-7; V gene: TRBV5-1; CDR3 protein: CASSLAASGTYEQYF; CDR3 DNA: TGCGCCAGCAGCTTGGCGGCTAGCGGAACCTACGAGCAGTACTTC
clone size: -; D gene: TRBD2; J gene: TRBJ2-4; V gene: TRBV2; CDR3 protein: CASSEAASGVNIQYF; CDR3 DNA: TGTGCCAGCAGTGAAGCGGCTAGCGGGGTAAACATTCAGTACTTC
clone size: -; D gene: -; J gene: TRBJ1-1; V gene: TRBV24-1; CDR3 protein: CATSSSGNTEAFF; CDR3 DNA: TGTGCCACCAGTTCCTCGGGGAACACTGAAGCTTTCTTT
clone size: -; D gene: -; J gene: TRBJ1-1; V gene: TRBV4-2; CDR3 protein: CASSQDANMNTEAFF; CDR3 DNA: TGTGCCAGCAGCCAAGATGCCAACATGAACACTGAAGCTTTCTTT
clone size: -; D gene: TRBD1; J gene: TRBJ1-2; V gene: TRBV6-1; CDR3 protein: CASSEAGGLYGYTF; CDR3 DNA: TGTGCCAGCAGTGAGGCAGGGGGCCTCTATGGCTACACCTTC
clone size: -; D gene: -; J gene: TRBJ1-1; V gene: TRBV19; CDR3 protein: CASSPGVGYEAFF; CDR3 DNA: TGTGCCAGTAGTCCGGGGGTTGGTTATGAAGCTTTCTTT
clone size: -; D gene: -; J gene: TRBJ1-3; V gene: TRBV10-3; CDR3 protein: CAISESADTIYF; CDR3 DNA: TGTGCCATCAGTGAGTCTGCGGACACCATATATTTT
clone size: -; D gene: TRBD1; J gene: TRBJ1-1; V gene: TRBV5-1; CDR3 protein: CASSSIRQGNTEAFF; CDR3 DNA: TGCGCCAGCAGCTCAATACGACAGGGGAACACTGAAGCTTTCTTT
clone size: once; D gene: -; J gene: TRBJ1-2; V gene: TRBV19; CDR3 protein: CASSIDGLSYGYTF; CDR3 DNA: TGTGCCAGTAGTATAGATGGCCTTTCCTATGGCTACACCTTC
clone size: -; D gene: TRBD2; J gene: TRBJ2-7; V gene: TRBV5-4; CDR3 protein: CASSASLAGTDEQYF; CDR3 DNA: TGTGCCAGCAGCGCTTCACTAGCGGGGACGGACGAGCAGTACTTC
clone size: -; D gene: -; J gene: TRBJ2-5; V gene: TRBV15; CDR3 protein: CATSRVAVQETQYF; CDR3 DNA: TGTGCCACCAGCAGAGTGGCAGTCCAAGAGACCCAGTACTTC
clone size: few; D gene: -; J gene: TRBJ1-2; V gene: TRBV19; CDR3 protein: CASSIGQDYGYTF; CDR3 DNA: TGTGCCAGTAGTATAGGACAGGACTATGGCTACACCTTC
clone size: -; D gene: -; J gene: TRBJ1-2; V gene: TRBV6-5; CDR3 protein: CASSSGEGGYGYTF; CDR3 DNA: TGTGCCAGCAGTTCGGGGGAGGGCGGCTATGGCTACACCTTC
clone size: -; D gene: TRBD2; J gene: TRBJ2-5; V gene: TRBV5-1; CDR3 protein: CASSFTSGNQETQYF; CDR3 DNA: TGCGCCAGCAGCTTTACTAGCGGGAATCAAGAGACCCAGTACTTC
clone size: -; D gene: TRBD1; J gene: TRBJ1-6; V gene: TRBV18; CDR3 protein: CASSATGDNSPLHF; CDR3 DNA: TGTGCCAGCTCAGCGACAGGGGACAATTCACCCCTCCACTTT
clone size: once; D gene: TRBD2; J gene: TRBJ2-1; V gene: TRBV5-1; CDR3 protein: CASSILAGARNEQFF; CDR3 DNA: TGCGCCAGCAGCATACTAGCGGGGGCTCGGAATGAGCAGTTCTTC
clone size: -; D gene: TRBD2; J gene: TRBJ2-1; V gene: TRBV5-1; CDR3 protein: CASSQLTSGGYNEQFF; CDR3 DNA: TGCGCCAGCAGCCAACTGACTAGCGGGGGCTACAATGAGCAGTTCTTC
clone size: -; D gene: -; J gene: TRBJ2-5; V gene: TRBV7-9; CDR3 protein: CASSSGSRGTGETQYF; CDR3 DNA: TGTGCCAGCAGCTCGGGGTCCCGGGGGACCGGGGAGACCCAGTACTTC
clone size: -; D gene: -; J gene: TRBJ2-5; V gene: TRBV28; CDR3 protein: CASSQNRDQETQYF; CDR3 DNA: TGTGCCAGCAGCCAGAACCGGGACCAAGAGACCCAGTACTTC
clone size: -; D gene: -; J gene: TRBJ2-7; V gene: TRBV5-1; CDR3 protein: CASRGVGIPYEQYF; CDR3 DNA: TGCGCCAGCAGAGGGGTAGGGATCCCCTACGAGCAGTACTTC
clone size: -; D gene: TRBD1; J gene: TRBJ1-5; V gene: TRBV6-5; CDR3 protein: CATQSGGPHNQPQHF; CDR3 DNA: TGTGCCACCCAGTCAGGGGGCCCTCACAATCAGCCCCAGCATTTT
clone size: -; D gene: -; J gene: TRBJ1-2; V gene: TRBV28; CDR3 protein: CASSSTVLYGYTF; CDR3 DNA: TGTGCCAGCAGTTCCACAGTTCTCTATGGCTACACCTTC
clone size: -; D gene: -; J gene: TRBJ1-4; V gene: TRBV7-2; CDR3 protein: CASTLAGNAGEKLFF; CDR3 DNA: TGTGCCAGCACCCTAGCCGGAAACGCAGGAGAAAAACTGTTTTTT
clone size: -; D gene: TRBD1; J gene: TRBJ1-3; V gene: TRBV28; CDR3 protein: CASSSGAGQAGSGNTIYF; CDR3 DNA: TGTGCCAGCAGTTCCGGGGCGGGACAGGCTGGCTCTGGAAACACCATATATTTT
clone size: -; D gene: -; J gene: TRBJ2-7; V gene: TRBV5-4; CDR3 protein: CASSLDAKEQYF; CDR3 DNA: TGTGCCAGCAGCTTGGACGCGAAAGAGCAGTACTTC
clone size: -; D gene: TRBD1; J gene: TRBJ2-1; V gene: TRBV7-9; CDR3 protein: CASSAGTGINYEQFF; CDR3 DNA: TGTGCCAGCAGCGCCGGGACAGGGATAAATTATGAGCAGTTCTTC
clone size: few; D gene: TRBD1; J gene: TRBJ1-4; V gene: TRBV5-5; CDR3 protein: CASSSRGITNEKLFF; CDR3 DNA: TGTGCCAGCAGCTCCAGGGGGATCACTAATGAAAAACTGTTTTTT
clone size: -; D gene: -; J gene: TRBJ2-2; V gene: TRBV7-9; CDR3 protein: CASSSSHLTGELFF; CDR3 DNA: TGTGCCAGCAGCTCTTCACACCTCACCGGGGAGCTGTTTTTT
clone size: few; D gene: TRBD1; J gene: TRBJ1-2; V gene: TRBV30; CDR3 protein: CAWSTGTGNNYGYTF; CDR3 DNA: TGTGCCTGGAGTACCGGGACAGGGAATAACTATGGCTACACCTTC
clone size: few; D gene: TRBD1; J gene: TRBJ2-1; V gene: TRBV28; CDR3 protein: CASSFYLTGGYNEQFF; CDR3 DNA: TGTGCCAGCAGTTTTTATTTGACAGGGGGCTACAATGAGCAGTTCTTC
clone size: many; D gene: -; J gene: TRBJ1-1; V gene: TRBV21-1; CDR3 protein: CASSSLPTGVNTEAFF; CDR3 DNA: TGTGCCAGCAGCTCCCTCCCGACAGGGGTGAACACTGAAGCTTTCTTT
clone size: -; D gene: TRBD2; J gene: TRBJ2-1; V gene: TRBV29-1; CDR3 protein: CSVEALGTSGSSYNEQFF; CDR3 DNA: TGCAGCGTTGAAGCCCTAGGGACTAGCGGGAGTTCCTACAATGAGCAGTTCTTC
clone size: -; D gene: TRBD1; J gene: TRBJ2-5; V gene: TRBV19; CDR3 protein: CASSMTGAPQETQYF; CDR3 DNA: TGTGCCAGTAGTATGACAGGGGCTCCCCAAGAGACCCAGTACTTC
clone size: -; D gene: -; J gene: TRBJ1-5; V gene: TRBV24-1; CDR3 protein: CATSAPTGNQPQHF; CDR3 DNA: TGTGCCACCAGTGCCCCCACGGGTAATCAGCCCCAGCATTTT
clone size: -; D gene: TRBD1; J gene: TRBJ2-3; V gene: TRBV9; CDR3 protein: CASSVTPGQASTDTQYF; CDR3 DNA: TGTGCCAGCAGCGTGACCCCGGGACAGGCTAGCACAGATACGCAGTATTTT
clone size: -; D gene: TRBD1; J gene: TRBJ2-1; V gene: TRBV30; CDR3 protein: CAWSGGTGVNEQFF; CDR3 DNA: TGTGCCTGGAGTGGGGGGACAGGGGTAAATGAGCAGTTCTTC
clone size: -; D gene: -; J gene: TRBJ1-2; V gene: TRBV30; CDR3 protein: CAWSPGYGYTF; CDR3 DNA: TGTGCCTGGAGTCCGGGCTATGGCTACACCTTC
clone size: few; D gene: TRBD2; J gene: TRBJ2-3; V gene: TRBV4-2; CDR3 protein: CASSLRTSLPDTQYF; CDR3 DNA: TGTGCCAGCAGTTTAAGGACTAGTTTGCCAGATACGCAGTATTTT
clone size: -; D gene: -; J gene: TRBJ1-1; V gene: TRBV28; CDR3 protein: CASRGGGGTEAFF; CDR3 DNA: TGTGCCAGCAGGGGGGGCGGGGGCACTGAAGCTTTCTTT
clone size: few; D gene: -; J gene: TRBJ2-7; V gene: TRBV18; CDR3 protein: CASATGIYEQYF; CDR3 DNA: TGTGCCAGCGCGACAGGTATCTACGAGCAGTACTTC
clone size: once; D gene: -; J gene: TRBJ1-5; V gene: TRBV7-9; CDR3 protein: CASSLTFDSYSNQPQHF; CDR3 DNA: TGTGCCAGCAGCTTAACGTTTGACAGTTATAGCAATCAGCCCCAGCATTTT
clone size: -; D gene: TRBD1; J gene: TRBJ1-2; V gene: TRBV2; CDR3 protein: CASSGDRGNYGYTF; CDR3 DNA: TGTGCCAGCAGTGGGGACAGGGGAAACTATGGCTACACCTTC
clone size: -; D gene: -; J gene: TRBJ2-1; V gene: TRBV7-9; CDR3 protein: CASSPRTVESSYNEQFF; CDR3 DNA: TGTGCCAGCAGCCCGAGGACAGTGGAGAGCTCCTACAATGAGCAGTTCTTC
clone size: -; D gene: -; J gene: TRBJ2-3; V gene: TRBV27; CDR3 protein: CASSPPGYSPPGTQYF; CDR3 DNA: TGTGCCAGCAGTCCCCCGGGATACTCTCCCCCCGGTACGCAGTATTTT
clone size: -; D gene: TRBD1; J gene: TRBJ1-2; V gene: TRBV5-6; CDR3 protein: CASSSGGFGYTF; CDR3 DNA: TGTGCCAGCAGCTCAGGGGGCTTTGGCTACACCTTC
clone size: -; D gene: -; J gene: TRBJ1-5; V gene: TRBV3-1/TRBV3-2; CDR3 protein: CASSQAGGPQHF; CDR3 DNA: TGTGCCAGCAGCCAAGCGGGGGGGCCCCAGCATTTT
clone size: -; D gene: TRBD1; J gene: TRBJ2-1; V gene: TRBV29-1; CDR3 protein: CSTSGTGAYNEQFF; CDR3 DNA: TGCAGCACCTCCGGGACAGGGGCCTACAATGAGCAGTTCTTC
clone size: -; D gene: -; J gene: TRBJ2-7; V gene: TRBV7-2; CDR3 protein: CASSLELATSYEQYF; CDR3 DNA: TGTGCCAGCAGCTTAGAGCTTGCCACCTCCTACGAGCAGTACTTC